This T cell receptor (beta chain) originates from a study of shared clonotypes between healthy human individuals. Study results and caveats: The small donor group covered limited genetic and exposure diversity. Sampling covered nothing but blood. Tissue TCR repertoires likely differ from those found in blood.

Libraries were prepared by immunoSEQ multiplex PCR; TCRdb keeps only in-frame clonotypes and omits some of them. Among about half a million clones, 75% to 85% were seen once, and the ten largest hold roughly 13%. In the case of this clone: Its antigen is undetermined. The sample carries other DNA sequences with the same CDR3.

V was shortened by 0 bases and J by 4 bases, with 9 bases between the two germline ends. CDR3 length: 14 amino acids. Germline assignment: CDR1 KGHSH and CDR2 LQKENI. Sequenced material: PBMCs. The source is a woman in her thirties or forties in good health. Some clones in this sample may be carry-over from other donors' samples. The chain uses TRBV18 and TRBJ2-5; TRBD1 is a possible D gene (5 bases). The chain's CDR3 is CASSPPGRAETQYF. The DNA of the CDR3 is TGTGCCAGCTCACCACCGGGCAGGGCAGAGACCCAGTACTTC.